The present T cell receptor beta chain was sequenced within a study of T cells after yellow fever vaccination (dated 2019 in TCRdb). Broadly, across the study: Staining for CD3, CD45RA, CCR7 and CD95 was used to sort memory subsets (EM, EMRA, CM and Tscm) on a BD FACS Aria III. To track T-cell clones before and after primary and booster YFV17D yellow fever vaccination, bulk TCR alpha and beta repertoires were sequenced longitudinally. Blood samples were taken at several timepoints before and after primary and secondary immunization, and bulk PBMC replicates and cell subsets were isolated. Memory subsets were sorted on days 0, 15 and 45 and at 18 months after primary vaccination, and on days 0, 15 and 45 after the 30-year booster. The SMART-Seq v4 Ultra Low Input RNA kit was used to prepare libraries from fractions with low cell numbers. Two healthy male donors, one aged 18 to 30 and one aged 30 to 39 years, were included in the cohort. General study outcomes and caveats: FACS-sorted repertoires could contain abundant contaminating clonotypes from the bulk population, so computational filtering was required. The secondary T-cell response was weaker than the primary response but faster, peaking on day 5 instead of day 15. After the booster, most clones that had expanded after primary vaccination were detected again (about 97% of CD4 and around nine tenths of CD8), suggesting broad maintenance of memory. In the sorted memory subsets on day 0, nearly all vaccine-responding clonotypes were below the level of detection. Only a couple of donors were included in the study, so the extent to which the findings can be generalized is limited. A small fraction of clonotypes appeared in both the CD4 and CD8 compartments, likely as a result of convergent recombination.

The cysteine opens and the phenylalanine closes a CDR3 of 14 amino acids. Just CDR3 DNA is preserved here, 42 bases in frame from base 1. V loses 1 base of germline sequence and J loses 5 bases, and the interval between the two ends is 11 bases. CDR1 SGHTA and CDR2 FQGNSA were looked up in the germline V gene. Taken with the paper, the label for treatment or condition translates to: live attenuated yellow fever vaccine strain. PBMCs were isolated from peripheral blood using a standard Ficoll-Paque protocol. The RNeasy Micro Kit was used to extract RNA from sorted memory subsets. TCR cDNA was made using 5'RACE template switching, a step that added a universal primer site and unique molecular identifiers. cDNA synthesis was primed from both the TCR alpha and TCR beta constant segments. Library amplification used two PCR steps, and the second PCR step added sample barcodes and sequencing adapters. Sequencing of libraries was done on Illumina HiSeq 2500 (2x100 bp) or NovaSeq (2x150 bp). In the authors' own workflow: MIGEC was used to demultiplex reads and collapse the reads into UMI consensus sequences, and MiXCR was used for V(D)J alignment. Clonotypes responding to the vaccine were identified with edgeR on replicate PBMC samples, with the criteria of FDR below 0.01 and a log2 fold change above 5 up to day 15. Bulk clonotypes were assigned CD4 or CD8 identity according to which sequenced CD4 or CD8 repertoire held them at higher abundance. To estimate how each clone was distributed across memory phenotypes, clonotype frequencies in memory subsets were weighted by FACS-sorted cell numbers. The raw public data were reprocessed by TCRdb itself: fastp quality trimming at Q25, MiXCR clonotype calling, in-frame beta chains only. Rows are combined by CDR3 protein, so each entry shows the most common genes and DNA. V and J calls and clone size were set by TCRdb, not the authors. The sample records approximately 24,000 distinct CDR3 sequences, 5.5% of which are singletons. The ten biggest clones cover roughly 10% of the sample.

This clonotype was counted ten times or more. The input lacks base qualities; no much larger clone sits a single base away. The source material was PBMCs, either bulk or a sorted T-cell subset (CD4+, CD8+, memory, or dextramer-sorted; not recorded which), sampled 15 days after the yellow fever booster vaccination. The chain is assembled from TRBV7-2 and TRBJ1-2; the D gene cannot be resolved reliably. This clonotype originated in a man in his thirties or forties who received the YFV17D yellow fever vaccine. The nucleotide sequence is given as TGTGCCAGCAGCTTAGGGTATGCGTCTTATGGCTACACCTTC. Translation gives CASSLGYASYGYTF.